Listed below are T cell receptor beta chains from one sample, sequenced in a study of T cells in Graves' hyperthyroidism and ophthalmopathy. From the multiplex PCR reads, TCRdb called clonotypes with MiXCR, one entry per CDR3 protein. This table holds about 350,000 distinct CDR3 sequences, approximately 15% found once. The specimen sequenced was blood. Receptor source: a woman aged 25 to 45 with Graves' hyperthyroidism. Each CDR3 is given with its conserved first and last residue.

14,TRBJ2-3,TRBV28,CASRQRERQDTQYF
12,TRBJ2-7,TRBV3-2,CASAVPEDEQYF
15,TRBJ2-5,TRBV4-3,CASSQGSTEQETQYF
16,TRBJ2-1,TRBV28,CASSSFRDANSNEQFF
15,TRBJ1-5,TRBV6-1,CASSPPGREHQPQHF
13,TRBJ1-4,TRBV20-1,CSAKGGRNEKLFF
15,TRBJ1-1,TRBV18,CASSPGQARNTEAFF
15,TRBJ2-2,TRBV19,CASSKKRDGTGELFF
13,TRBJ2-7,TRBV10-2,CARYAGGYYEQYF
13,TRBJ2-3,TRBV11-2,CASSQDRTDTQYF
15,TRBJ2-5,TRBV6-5,CASSYGGRGQETQYF
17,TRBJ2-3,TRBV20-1,CSAARQGLEAGSNTQYF
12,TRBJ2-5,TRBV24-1,CATSNPGETQYF
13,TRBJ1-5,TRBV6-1,CASSLRGAQPQHF
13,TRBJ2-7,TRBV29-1,CSVQSARSYEQYF
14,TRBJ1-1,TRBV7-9,CASSPEAEGLKAFF
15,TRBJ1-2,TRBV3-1,CASSPYRATNYGYTF
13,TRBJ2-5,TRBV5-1,CASSFRLAETQYF
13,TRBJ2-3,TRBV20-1,CSARAGGPDTQYF
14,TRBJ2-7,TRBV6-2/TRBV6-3,CASSGRLFRGEQYF
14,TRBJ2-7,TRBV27,CASTPGGQAYEQYF
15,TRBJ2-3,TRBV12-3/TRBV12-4,CASILGQALTDTQYF
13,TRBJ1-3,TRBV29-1,CSAKFVVRNTIYF
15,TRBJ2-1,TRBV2,CASRETSGRRGEQFF
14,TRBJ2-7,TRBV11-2,CASRGGDKLYEQYF